This TCR beta chain was documented in a study of monozygotic twins with inflammatory bowel disease. Study observations and caveats: Patient repertoire variability may have increased through differing immunosuppressive treatments.

Germline values: CDR1 SGHTA, CDR2 FQGNSA. The CDR3 is made up of 13 amino acids. As to this clonotype: Antigen: not known.

UMIs with a 6-nucleotide sample barcode were added by template switching. For each CDR3 protein, TCRdb gives one entry from its re-call of the 5' RACE reads, without DNA. The table counts about 300,000 distinct CDR3 sequences; roughly 5.2% lies in the top ten. This chain uses TRBV7-2 with TRBJ2-5. The material sequenced was blood. The origin of this receptor is a human donor with ulcerative colitis or Crohn's disease, or a healthy co-twin of an affected twin (not recorded which). Here the CDR3 reads CASSPRVQETQYF.